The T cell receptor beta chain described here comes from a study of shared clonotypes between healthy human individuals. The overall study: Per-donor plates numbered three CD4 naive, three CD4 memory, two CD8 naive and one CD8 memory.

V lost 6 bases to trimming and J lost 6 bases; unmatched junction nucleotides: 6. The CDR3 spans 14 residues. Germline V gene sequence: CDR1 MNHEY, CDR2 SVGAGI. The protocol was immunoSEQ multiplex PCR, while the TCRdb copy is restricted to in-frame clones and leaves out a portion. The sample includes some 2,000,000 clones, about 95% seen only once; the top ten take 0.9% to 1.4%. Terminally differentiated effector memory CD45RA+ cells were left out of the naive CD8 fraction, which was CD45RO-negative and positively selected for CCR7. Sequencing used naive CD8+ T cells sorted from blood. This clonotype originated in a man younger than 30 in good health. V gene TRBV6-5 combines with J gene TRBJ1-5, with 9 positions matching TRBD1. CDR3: CASSAGTGFQPQHF. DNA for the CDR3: TGTGCCAGCAGCGCCGGGACAGGGTTTCAGCCCCAGCATTTT.